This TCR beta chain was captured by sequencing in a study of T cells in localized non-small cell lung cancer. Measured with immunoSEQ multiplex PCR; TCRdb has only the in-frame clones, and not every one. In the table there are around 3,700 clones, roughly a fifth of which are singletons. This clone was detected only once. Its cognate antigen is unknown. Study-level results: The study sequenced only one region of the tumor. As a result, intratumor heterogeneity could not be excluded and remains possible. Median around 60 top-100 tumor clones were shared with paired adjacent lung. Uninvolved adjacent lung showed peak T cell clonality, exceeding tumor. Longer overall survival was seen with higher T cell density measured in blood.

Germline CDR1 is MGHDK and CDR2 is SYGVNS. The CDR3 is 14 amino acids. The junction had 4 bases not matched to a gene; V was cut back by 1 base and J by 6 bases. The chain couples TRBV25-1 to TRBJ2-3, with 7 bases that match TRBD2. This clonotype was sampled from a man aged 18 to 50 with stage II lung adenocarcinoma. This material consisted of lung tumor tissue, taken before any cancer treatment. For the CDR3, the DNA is TGTGCCAGCAGTGAATCGGGGGGACCCGATACGCAGTATTTT. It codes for CASSESGGPDTQYF.